The entry below describes one TCR beta chain. Its antigen remains unknown. This sample was included in a study of cytomegalovirus exposure and HLA in healthy donors. Overall study results and limits: Later analysis found that TCR beta chains associated with HLA were more clonally expanded than other, equally common chains.

The CDR3 sequence is 15 residues long. Germline V lookup: CDR1 LNHDA, CDR2 SQIVND (reference sequence). The trim removed 7 bases at V and 7 bases at J, leaving 12 bases unmatched. With 60 Vbeta and 13 Jbeta primers, the PCR was carried out. Original methodology: In a later analysis, 75 million to 85 million unique TCR beta chains included roughly 11 million shared by two or more donors. TCRdb's table, derived via immunoSEQ multiplex PCR, lists solely in-frame clones and lacks some. From that table come the V and J calls and clone size; the DNA was used to work out D and trimming. This sample has fewer than 250,000 clones, with roughly 82% found just once.

The sample consisted of PBMCs. This rearrangement joins TRBV19 to TRBJ2-4, with 8 bases that match TRBD2. The origin of this receptor is a man aged 40-55 years in good health and CMV-seropositive. The CDR3 loop reads CASTYNPAGANIQYF. The DNA of the CDR3 is TGTGCCAGTACCTACAACCCAGCGGGAGCTAACATTCAGTACTTC.